This TCR beta chain was found in a study of shared clonotypes between healthy human individuals. Study outcomes and limitations: Naive subsets generally exceeded memory subsets in estimated richness.

With respect to this clone: Its antigen is still unknown.

Trimming at V came to 4 bases and at J to 4 bases, leaving 4 bases not matched to a gene. Germline V gives CDR1 SGHTA, CDR2 FQGNSA. The CDR3 extends over 14 amino acids. This was a deep-level run. Produced via immunoSEQ multiplex PCR; TCRdb's table is partial and in-frame only. This table has about 2.5 million clones, less than 95% appearing once. This sequence originates from a man younger than 30 in good health. Some clones in this sample may be carry-over from other donors' samples. Sample: naive CD4+ T cells from PBMCs. The subset: CD45RA+ positively selected. The genes are TRBV7-2 and TRBJ2-3; TRBD2 matches 8 bases. The CDR3 region has the DNA TGTGCCAGCAGCTATAGAGCGGGAGCAGATACGCAGTATTTT. Translating it yields CASSYRAGADTQYF. The whole variable domain, filled in from reference TRBV7-2 and TRBJ2-3, reads GAGVSQSPSNKVTEKGKDVELRCDPISGHTALYWYRQSLGQGLEFLIYFQGNSAPDKSGLPSDRFSAERTGGSVSTLTIQRTQQEDSAVYLCASSYRAGADTQYFGPGTRLTVL.